This T cell receptor beta chain was observed in a study of Tregs in tolerant kidney transplant recipients. Findings of the study overall: Findings come from small patient numbers and require larger validation. Biological reproducibility was not directly addressed, but technical replication error appeared minimal.

Regulatory T cells were sorted from thawed PBMCs rested overnight at 37°C with around 200 IU/ml IL-2. As for this clone: What it binds is unknown.

The repertoire was sequenced with immunoSEQ multiplex PCR; TCRdb's copy has only in-frame clones and lacks some. The table has tens of thousands of clones, 75% to 95% seen once. This sequence was found in a human donor in good health. The sample consisted of Tregs from blood.

The CDR3 sequence: CASSQDPAGVNRVTDTQYF. DNA for the CDR3: TGTGCCAGCAGCCAAGATCCAGCGGGAGTCAATCGGGTCACAGATACGCAGTATTTT. V usage is TRBV4-2 and J usage is TRBJ2-3, with 8 positions matching TRBD2. The J segment lost 2 bases and the V segment lost 0 bases, leaving 13 bases of the junction unmatched. Per germline, CDR1 LGHNA and CDR2 YNFKEQ. CDR3 length equals 19 residues.